This T cell receptor beta chain was observed in a study of T cell changes during pregnancy in multiple sclerosis. Profiling relied on immunoSEQ multiplex PCR, and the TCRdb table lists in-frame clones only, not all of them. The sample lists around 67,000 clones; 85% to 90% were seen once. V lost 4 bases and J lost 5; bases outside the gene matches: 3. The CDR3 has 15 residues. Germline V CDR1 and CDR2: PRHDT, FYEKMQ (reference sequence). The TCR was taken from a female donor in good health, enrolled as a control in a pregnancy study. V gene TRBV13 combines with J gene TRBJ2-2, with 11 bases lining up with TRBD1. The sample consisted of peripheral blood, taken after pregnancy. CDR3 bases: TGTGCCAGCAGCTGGGGACAGGGGGAGACCGGGGAGCTGTTTTTT. It translates to CASSWGQGETGELFF.